This T cell receptor beta chain originates from a study of T-cell memory formation after mild COVID-19 (dated by TCRdb to the early 2020s). Study-level background: TCR sequence clusters from the two donors were found to be largely donor specific. Two young, previously healthy adult volunteers made up the cohort, one male and one female. Longitudinal TCRalpha and TCRbeta repertoire sequencing tracked T-cell clones expanding and contracting after mild COVID-19 in a couple of donors. Summary of the overall study and its limitations: Contracting CD4+ clones turned up mainly in the CM and EM memory subsets, whereas EMRA was where CD8+ clones were enriched. Clones that contracted from day 15 to 85 showed balanced CD4/CD8 phenotypes, whereas a second wave of clones that expanded from day 15 to 37 leaned towards CD4+. Only two mild cases were covered by the study, and larger cohorts that include severe cases with pre-infection samples were considered necessary. Some responding clones were detected in pre-infection memory, which suggested that pre-existing cross-reactive memory T cells had joined the SARS-CoV-2 response. SARS-CoV-2 specificity of the second-wave clones peaking on day 37 was not confirmed.

Counted from cysteine to phenylalanine, this CDR3 has 11 amino acids. The only DNA kept is the CDR3, 33 bases in frame from the first base. The junction carries 7 bases between V and J, which are trimmed by 10 bases and 1 base respectively. Sequenced using an Illumina NovaSeq 6000. TCRalpha and TCRbeta cDNA libraries were constructed by 5'RACE with constant-segment primers, with sample barcodes and unique molecular identifiers being introduced. RNA was extracted from every sample with Trizol reagent. Library amplification was performed in two PCR steps, and a second sample barcode and Illumina TruSeq adapters were introduced in the second step. Sequencing of libraries was performed on an Illumina NovaSeq with 2 x 150 bp paired-end reads. On the study's bioinformatics: Reads were demultiplexed and collapsed into UMI-guided consensus sequences with migec v1.2.7. Using mixcr v2.1.11, the UMI consensuses were aligned to TRA and TRB V and J templates and assembled into clonotypes. Clonotypes were classified as expanded or contracted when called significant by both edgeR and NoisET, with noise models trained on biological replicates. edgeR calls used a false discovery rate-adjusted p below 0.01 and a log2 fold-change threshold of 1. PCA with hierarchical clustering of max-normalized trajectories of the 1000 most abundant clonotypes was used as exploratory dynamics analysis. Each responding clone was given a CD4 or CD8 phenotype based on the CD4+ and CD8+ repertoires, which had been sequenced separately. Using fastp at Q25 and MiXCR, TCRdb reprocessed the public reads and kept productive beta chains. Here each entry gathers all rows of one CDR3 protein and keeps the most common genes and DNA. TCRdb assigned the V and J calls; the authors' analysis was not used. The sample contains roughly 550,000 distinct CDR3 sequences, about a fifth of them found a single time. The top ten hold roughly an eighth of the sample.

Ficoll-Paque density gradient centrifugation was used to isolate PBMCs. Concerning this clonotype itself: Its target antigen remains unknown. The sample holds no much larger clone one base away, and base qualities are not on file.

Material: PBMCs or a T cell subset sorted from them (not recorded which). This chain is built from TRBV12-3 or TRBV12-4 and TRBJ1-1; 5 matching bases give a weak D call of TRBD1. The receptor's source is an adult woman who had mild COVID-19 (a few samples of this study predate the infection). The sample titles of this study are shuffled in the database, so cell type and time point are left out; the donor was told from shared clones. The DNA reads as follows: TGTGCCATCGGGGGGAACACTGAAGCTTTCTTT. Translation gives CAIGGNTEAFF.